This T cell receptor beta chain was retrieved from a study of T-cell reconstitution after alpha-beta-depleted transplantation in children. Unique molecular identifiers were used to barcode this TCRbeta library. TCRdb ran MiXCR on the PCR reads and lists one entry per CDR3 protein. The sample has hundreds of thousands of distinct CDR3 sequences, roughly 17% seen once; the top ten hold over 0.95%. Per the germline V gene, CDR1 is SGHAT and CDR2 is FQDESV (reference sequence). Trimming shortened V by 7 bases and J by 3 bases, and 18 bases separated the two germline ends. CDR3 size: 15 residues. This TCR was recovered from a human donor who donated a stem cell graft to a child with acute myeloid leukemia. The J gene is TRBJ1-1, the V gene TRBV11-1; D call uncertain. Sequenced material: PBMCs from the stem cell graft donor, taken from the stem cell graft. The CDR3 DNA sequence: TGTGCCAGCATCCCACCCGGATTGGTAGACACTGAAGCTTTCTTT. Translation: CASIPPGLVDTEAFF.